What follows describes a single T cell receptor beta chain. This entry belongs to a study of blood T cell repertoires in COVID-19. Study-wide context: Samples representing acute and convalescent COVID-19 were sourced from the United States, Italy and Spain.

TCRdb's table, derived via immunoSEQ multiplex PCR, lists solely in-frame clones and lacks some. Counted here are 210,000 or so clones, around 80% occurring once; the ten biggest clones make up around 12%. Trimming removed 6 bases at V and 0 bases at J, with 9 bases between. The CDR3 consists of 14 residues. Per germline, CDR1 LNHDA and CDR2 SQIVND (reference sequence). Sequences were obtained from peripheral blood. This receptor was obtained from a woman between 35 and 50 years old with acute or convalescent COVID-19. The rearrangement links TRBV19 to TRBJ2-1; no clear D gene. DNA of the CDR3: TGTGCCAGTAGGAGCGTGCCCTCCTACAATGAGCAGTTCTTC. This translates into CASRSVPSYNEQFF.